The entry below gives a single T cell receptor beta chain sequence along with its context. The sample is drawn from a study of breast tumors, draining lymph nodes, adjacent tissues. Breast cancer patients provided tissue from their axillary draining lymph nodes. From the multiplex PCR reads, TCRdb called clonotypes with MiXCR, one entry per CDR3 protein. The sample has roughly 260,000 distinct CDR3 sequences, 30% to 35% seen once; the top ten hold about 1.2%. Trimming cost V 3 bases and J 3 bases, with 8 bases left between them. CDR3 size: 13 residues. Germline V lookup: CDR1 GTSNPN, CDR2 SVGIG (reference sequence).

The V call is TRBV30, the J call TRBJ1-4; D may be TRBD1 (5 bases). The receptor comes from a female donor with breast cancer. Some clones in this sample may be carry-over from other donors' samples. What was sequenced was axillary lymph node tissue. As DNA, the CDR3 is TGTGCCTGGAGGAGGGGCGCTAATGAAAAACTGTTTTTT. Its translation is CAWRRGANEKLFF. Looking up the rest from reference TRBV30 and TRBJ1-4 gives the full variable domain: SQTIHQWPATLVQPVGSPLSLECTVEGTSNPNLYWYRQAAGRGLQLLFYSVGIGQISSEVPQNLSASRPQDRQFILSSKKLLLSDSGFYLCAWRRGANEKLFFGSGTQLSVL.